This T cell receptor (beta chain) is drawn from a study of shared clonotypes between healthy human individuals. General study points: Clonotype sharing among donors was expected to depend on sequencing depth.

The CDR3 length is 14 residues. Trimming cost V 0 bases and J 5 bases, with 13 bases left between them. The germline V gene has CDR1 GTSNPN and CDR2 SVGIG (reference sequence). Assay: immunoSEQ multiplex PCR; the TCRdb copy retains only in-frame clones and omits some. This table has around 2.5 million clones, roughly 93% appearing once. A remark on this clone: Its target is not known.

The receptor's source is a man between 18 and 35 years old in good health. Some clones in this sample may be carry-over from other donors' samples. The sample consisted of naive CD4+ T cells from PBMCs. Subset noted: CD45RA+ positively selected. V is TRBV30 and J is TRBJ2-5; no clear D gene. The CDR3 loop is CAWSVRISRETQYF. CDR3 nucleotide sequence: TGTGCCTGGAGTGTAAGGATATCACGGGAGACCCAGTACTTC.